This TCR beta chain was profiled in a study of CD8+ T cells in alopecia areata. Study overall: The drug, oral tofacitinib, was given to treated patients at 5 to 10 mg twice daily.

Reverse transcription of extracted RNA yielded cDNA, which provided the sequencing template. TCRdb keeps only in-frame clones here, not all; method: immunoSEQ multiplex PCR. This table has 150,000 to 200,000 clones, over 55% appearing once. Only a few counts were recorded for this clone. Treatment given: oral pan-JAK inhibitor, 5-10 mg twice daily. The CDR3 spans 13 residues. Trimming left V 2 bases short and J 1 base short, with 5 bases between. Per germline, CDR1 LGHNA and CDR2 YSLEER. The rearrangement links TRBV4-3 to TRBJ1-1, with D unresolved. This receptor was taken from a human donor with alopecia areata. The specimen was CD4+ T cells sorted from blood, collected at week 24, from a patient treated with tofacitinib. CDR3 coding DNA: TGCGCCAGCAGCCAATGGGCGAACACTGAAGCTTTCTTT. Its translation: CASSQWANTEAFF.